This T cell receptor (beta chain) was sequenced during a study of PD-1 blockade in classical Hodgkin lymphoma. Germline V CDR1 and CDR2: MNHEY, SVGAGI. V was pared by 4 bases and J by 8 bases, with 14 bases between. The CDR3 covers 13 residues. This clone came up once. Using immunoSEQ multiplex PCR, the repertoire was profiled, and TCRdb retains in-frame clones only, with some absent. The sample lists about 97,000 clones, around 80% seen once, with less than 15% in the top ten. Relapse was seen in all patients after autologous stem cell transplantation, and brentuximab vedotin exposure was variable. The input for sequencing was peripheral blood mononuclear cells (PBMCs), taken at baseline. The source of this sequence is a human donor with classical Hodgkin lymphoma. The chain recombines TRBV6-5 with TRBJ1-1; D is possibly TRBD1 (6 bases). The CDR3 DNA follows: TGTGCCAGCAGTTCCGCTGGACAGCGAGAAGCTTTCTTT. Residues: CASSSAGQREAFF.